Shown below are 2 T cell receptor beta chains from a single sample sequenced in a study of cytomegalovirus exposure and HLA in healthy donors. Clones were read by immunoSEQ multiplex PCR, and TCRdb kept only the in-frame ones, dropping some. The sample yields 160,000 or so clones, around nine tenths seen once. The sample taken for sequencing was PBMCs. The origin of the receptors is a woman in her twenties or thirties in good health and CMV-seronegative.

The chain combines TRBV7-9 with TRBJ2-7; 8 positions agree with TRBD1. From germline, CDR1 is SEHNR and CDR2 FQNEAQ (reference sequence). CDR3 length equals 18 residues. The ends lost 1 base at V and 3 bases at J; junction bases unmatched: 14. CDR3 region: CASSLVLTGGGHDYEQYF. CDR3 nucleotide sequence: TGTGCCAGCAGCTTAGTTTTAACAGGGGGTGGCCACGACTACGAGCAGTACTTC. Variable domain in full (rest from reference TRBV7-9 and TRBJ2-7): DTGVSQNPRHKITKRGQNVTFRCDPISEHNRLYWYRQTLGQGPEFLTYFQNEAQLEKSRLLSDRFSAERPKGSFSTLEIQRTEQGDSAMYLCASSLVLTGGGHDYEQYFGPGTRLTVT.

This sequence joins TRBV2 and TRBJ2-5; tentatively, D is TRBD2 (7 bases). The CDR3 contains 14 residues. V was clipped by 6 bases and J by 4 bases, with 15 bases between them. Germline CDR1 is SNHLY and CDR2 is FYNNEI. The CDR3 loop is CASRWGGNPETQYF. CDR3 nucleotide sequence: TGTGCCAGCAGATGGGGGGGCAATCCAGAGACCCAGTACTTC.